Listed below are T cell receptor beta chains from one sample, sequenced in a study of blood T cell repertoires in COVID-19. The protocol was immunoSEQ multiplex PCR, while the TCRdb copy is restricted to in-frame clones and leaves out a portion. The table lists 140,000 to 150,000 clones, about 85% of them singletons. The sample comprised PBMCs or T cells enriched from blood (not recorded which). The receptors shown here come from a woman in her thirties or forties who had been exposed to COVID-19. The CDR3 runs from the conserved cysteine through the conserved F or W. A D gene is named only where the DNA matches it firmly. Not all rows give a size; the values are once, few, many and, for expanded clones, a class.

j_call: TRBJ2-1
d_call: -
clone_size: once
v_call: TRBV7-7
cdr3_aa: CASSRYSTDEQFF
cdr3_nt: TGTGCCAGCAGCCGATACAGCACTGATGAGCAGTTCTTC

j_call: TRBJ1-3
d_call: -
clone_size: -
v_call: TRBV28
cdr3_aa: CASSLVDSHSGNTIYF
cdr3_nt: TGTGCCAGCAGTTTAGTAGACAGCCACTCTGGAAACACCATATATTTT

j_call: TRBJ2-1
d_call: -
clone_size: -
v_call: TRBV9
cdr3_aa: CASSPHPGKGNEQFF
cdr3_nt: TGTGCCAGCAGCCCCCACCCCGGGAAGGGTAATGAGCAGTTCTTC

j_call: TRBJ1-3
d_call: -
clone_size: -
v_call: TRBV5-1
cdr3_aa: CASSLGTGLSGNTIYF
cdr3_nt: TGCGCCAGCAGCTTGGGTACGGGTCTCTCTGGAAACACCATATATTTT

j_call: TRBJ1-2
d_call: -
clone_size: -
v_call: TRBV18
cdr3_aa: CASSPWPANYGYTF
cdr3_nt: TGTGCCAGCTCACCATGGCCAGCTAACTATGGCTACACCTTC

j_call: TRBJ1-5
d_call: -
clone_size: -
v_call: TRBV7-8
cdr3_aa: CASSATVRQYRGNQPQHF
cdr3_nt: TGTGCCAGCAGCGCTACAGTCCGACAGTATAGAGGCAATCAGCCCCAGCATTTT

j_call: TRBJ2-3
d_call: TRBD2
clone_size: -
v_call: TRBV5-1
cdr3_aa: CASSLGTSGAAGTDTQYF
cdr3_nt: TGCGCCAGCAGCTTGGGAACTAGCGGGGCCGCAGGTACAGATACGCAGTATTTT

j_call: TRBJ1-1
d_call: -
clone_size: -
v_call: TRBV11-2
cdr3_aa: CASILTLGSNTEAFF
cdr3_nt: TGTGCCAGCATCCTCACCCTCGGGTCGAACACTGAAGCTTTCTTT

j_call: TRBJ1-2
d_call: -
clone_size: once
v_call: TRBV29-1
cdr3_aa: CSAQQGDYGYTF
cdr3_nt: TGCAGCGCCCAACAGGGTGACTATGGCTACACCTTC

j_call: TRBJ1-1
d_call: TRBD1
clone_size: once
v_call: TRBV3-1/TRBV3-2
cdr3_aa: CASSRGQGEAFF
cdr3_nt: TGTGCCAGCAGCCGCGGACAGGGAGAAGCTTTCTTT

j_call: TRBJ2-7
d_call: TRBD1
clone_size: -
v_call: TRBV6-5
cdr3_aa: CASRRTGSSYEQYF
cdr3_nt: TGTGCCAGCCGAAGGACAGGCAGCTCCTACGAGCAGTACTTC